The clone carrying this T cell receptor (beta chain) appeared many times. Antigen unknown. The sample belongs to a study of CD8 T cells in ankylosing spondylitis. General observations from the study: One TCR beta motif, made up of under ten highly homologous variants, appeared characteristic of ankylosing spondylitis blood. Clones linked to disease, bearing a CD8+ phenotype, were relatively rare in peripheral blood.

It was by quantitative 5'-RACE with molecular barcodes that TCR beta libraries were made. From the 5' RACE reads, TCRdb called clonotypes with MiXCR, one entry per CDR3 protein. The data contain more than 300,000 distinct CDR3 sequences, roughly 8% of them singletons. Germline assignment: CDR1 SGHRS and CDR2 YFSETQ. Trimming pared 4 bases from V and 5 bases from J, leaving 9 bases between. The CDR3 covers 13 residues. The TCR originated in a male donor with ankylosing spondylitis. Material for sequencing was blood, either unsorted or a sorted T cell fraction (not recorded which). The rearrangement links TRBV5-1 to TRBJ2-2; no definite D call. The chain's CDR3 is CASSQVRTGELFF. CDR3 nucleotide sequence: TGCGCCAGCAGCCAGGTCCGGACCGGGGAGCTGTTTTTT.